The next 12 T cell receptor beta chains were all read from a single sample in a study of identical twins. TCRdb re-called the 5' RACE reads through MiXCR, storing one row per CDR3 protein. Counted here are 420,000 or so distinct CDR3 sequences, roughly 20% occurring once; the ten biggest clones make up around 10%. The sample was naive T cells sorted from blood. The receptors were sampled from a man over 45 in good health.

The table lists this clonotype with many counts. This chain links TRBV7-9 with TRBJ2-2, with 7 positions matching TRBD1. Germline assignment: CDR1 SEHNR and CDR2 FQNEAQ (reference sequence). The length of the CDR3 is 16 residues. V lost 5 bases to trimming and J lost 0 bases; unmatched junction nucleotides: 6. Here the CDR3 reads CASSPRTGSNTGELFF. CDR3 sequence (DNA): TGTGCCAGCAGCCCGAGGACAGGTTCGAACACCGGGGAGCTGTTTTTT.

There are many counts of this clonotype. The V gene is TRBV7-6, the J gene TRBJ2-7; a possible D gene is TRBD2 (5 bases). The ends were cut back, 5 bases at V and 4 bases at J, with 24 bases in the middle. CDR1 is SGHVS and CDR2 is FNYEAQ in the germline V gene. The CDR3 loop spans 17 amino acids. This CDR3 is CASSATEWDKWEYEQYF. CDR3 nucleotides: TGTGCCAGCAGCGCTACCGAATGGGATAAGTGGGAGTACGAGCAGTACTTC. The full variable domain, completed using reference TRBV7-6 and TRBJ2-7, is GAGVSQSPRYKVTKRGQDVALRCDPISGHVSLYWYRQALGQGPEFLTYFNYEAQQDKSGLPNDRFSAERPEGSISTLTIQRTEQRDSAMYRCASSATEWDKWEYEQYFGPGTRLTVT.

This chain uses TRBV28 with TRBJ2-7; 9 bases are shared with TRBD2. V lost 3 bases and J lost 5; bases outside the gene matches: 14. CDR1 MDHEN and CDR2 SYDVKM come from the germline V gene. This CDR3 has 17 residues. Written as DNA, the CDR3 is TGTGCCAGCAGTTTGGCCGGGACTAGCATGATAAGCCACGAGCAGTACTTC. Encoded protein: CASSLAGTSMISHEQYF.

The chain has TRBV28 and TRBJ2-7, with TRBD1 matching over 7 bases. The CDR3 is 14 residues long. Germline V gives CDR1 MDHEN, CDR2 SYDVKM. The J segment lost 3 bases and the V segment lost 5 bases, leaving 7 bases of the junction unmatched. CDR3 coding DNA: TGTGCCAGCAGTCGGCCCGACAGGGTCTACGAGCAGTACTTC. Its translation: CASSRPDRVYEQYF. The variable domain in full, completed from reference TRBV28 and TRBJ2-7, reads DVKVTQSSRYLVKRTGEKVFLECVQDMDHENMFWYRQDPGLGLRLIYFSYDVKMKEKGDIPEGYSVSREKKERFSLILESASTNQTSMYLCASSRPDRVYEQYFGPGTRLTVT.

This clonotype was counted ten times or more. The chain links TRBV7-9 to TRBJ2-7, with D tentatively TRBD1 (5 bases). From germline, CDR1 is SEHNR and CDR2 FQNEAQ (reference sequence). V was shortened by 4 bases and J by 2 bases, with 12 bases between the two germline ends. This CDR3 is built from 14 residues. The CDR3 bases are TGTGCCAGCAGCTCAATACAGGTACCCTACGAGCAGTACTTC. Translated: CASSSIQVPYEQYF.

There are many counts of this clonotype. CDR3 in DNA: TGTGCCAGCAGCAGTGGATGGACTAGCGGCAAAGAGACCCAGTACTTC. Its translation: CASSSGWTSGKETQYF. The gene calls are TRBV7-8 and TRBJ2-5; the match to TRBD2 covers 10 bases. The CDR3 loop spans 16 amino acids. Unmatched junction bases numbered 9, after V lost 5 bases and J lost 3 bases. Germline CDR1 is SGHVS and CDR2 is FQNEAQ.

The rearrangement joins TRBV4-2 to TRBJ2-4, with 7 nucleotides matching TRBD1. V shed 4 bases and J 0 bases; nucleotides not matched to a gene: 9. Germline CDR1 LGHNA, CDR2 YNFKEQ. This CDR3 spans 17 amino acids. CDR3 nucleotide sequence: TGTGCCAGCAGCCGACAGGGTTGGGATCTAGCCAAAAACATTCAGTACTTC. Encoded protein: CASSRQGWDLAKNIQYF.

This chain uses TRBV11-2 with TRBJ1-2; 9 bases match TRBD1. Trimming at V came to 4 bases and at J to 5 bases, leaving 8 bases not matched to a gene. The CDR3 runs 15 residues. CDR1 is SGHAT, CDR2 FQNNGV, per germline. DNA for the CDR3: TGTGCCAGCAGCTCCCTCAGGACAGGGGTGTATGGCTACACCTTC. Translating it yields CASSSLRTGVYGYTF.

This clonotype was recorded at least ten times. This chain connects TRBV7-9 to TRBJ2-1; D unclear. Germline assignment: CDR1 SEHNR and CDR2 FQNEAQ (reference sequence). Trimming shortened V by 2 bases and J by 9 bases, and 5 bases separated the two germline ends. The CDR3 is 11 residues long. The CDR3 DNA reads TGTGCCAGCAGCTTATCTAGTGAGCAGTTCTTC. The encoded protein is CASSLSSEQFF.

This clonotype appeared many times. This chain connects TRBV20-1 to TRBJ2-3; the D is unclear. Germline CDR1 DFQATT, CDR2 SNEGSKA (reference sequence). V was cut by 1 base and J by 0 bases, with 14 bases left in between. The CDR3 spans 16 residues. The CDR3 DNA reads as TGCAGTGCTAGAGCGACGTTCGGGCCCAGCACAGATACGCAGTATTTT. Its protein is CSARATFGPSTDTQYF.

This clonotype has only a few counts. The gene calls are TRBV7-2 and TRBJ2-7, with 9 bases that match TRBD1. V lost 8 bases, J lost 2 bases, and 4 bases stayed unmatched. CDR3 length equals 13 residues. Germline lookup yields CDR1 SGHTA and CDR2 FQGNSA. The CDR3 protein is CASGDRATYEQYF. The CDR3 coding sequence is TGTGCCAGCGGGGACAGGGCTACCTACGAGCAGTACTTC.

The rearrangement uses TRBV14 and TRBJ2-1; D is perhaps TRBD1 or TRBD2 (6 bases each). The V gene lost 1 base and the J gene lost 0 bases, with 19 bases spanning the gap. Germline assignment: CDR1 SGHDN and CDR2 FVKESK. The CDR3 is made up of 19 amino acids. The CDR3 spells CASSQGKKPGASSYNEQFF. The CDR3 DNA follows: TGTGCCAGCAGCCAAGGAAAGAAACCGGGGGCCAGCTCCTACAATGAGCAGTTCTTC.